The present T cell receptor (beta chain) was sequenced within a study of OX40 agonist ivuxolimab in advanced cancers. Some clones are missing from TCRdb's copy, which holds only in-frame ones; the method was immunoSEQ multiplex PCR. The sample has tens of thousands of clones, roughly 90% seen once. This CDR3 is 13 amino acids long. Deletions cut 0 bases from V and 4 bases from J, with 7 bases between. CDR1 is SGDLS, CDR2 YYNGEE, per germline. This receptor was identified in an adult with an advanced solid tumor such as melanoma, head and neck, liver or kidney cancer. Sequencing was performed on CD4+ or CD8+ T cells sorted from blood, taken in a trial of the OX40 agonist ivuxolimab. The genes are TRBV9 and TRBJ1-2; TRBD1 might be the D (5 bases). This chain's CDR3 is CASSVGDPYGYTF. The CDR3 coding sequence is TGTGCCAGCAGCGTAGGGGACCCCTATGGCTACACCTTC.